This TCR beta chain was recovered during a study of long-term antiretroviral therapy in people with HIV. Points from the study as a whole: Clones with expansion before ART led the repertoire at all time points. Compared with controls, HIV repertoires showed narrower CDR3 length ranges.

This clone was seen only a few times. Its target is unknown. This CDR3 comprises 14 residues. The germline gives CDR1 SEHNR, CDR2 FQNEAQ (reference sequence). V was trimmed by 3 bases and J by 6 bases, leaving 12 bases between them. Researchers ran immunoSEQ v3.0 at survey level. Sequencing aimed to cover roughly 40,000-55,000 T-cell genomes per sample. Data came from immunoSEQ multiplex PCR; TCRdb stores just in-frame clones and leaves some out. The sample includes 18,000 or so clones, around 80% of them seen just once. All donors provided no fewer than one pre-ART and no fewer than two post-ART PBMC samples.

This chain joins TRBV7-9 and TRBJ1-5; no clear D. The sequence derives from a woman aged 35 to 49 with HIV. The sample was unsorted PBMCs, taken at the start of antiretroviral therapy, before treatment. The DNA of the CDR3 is TGTGCCAGCAGCTTTGCGGGTGGCGGTCAGCCCCAGCATTTT. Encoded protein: CASSFAGGGQPQHF.